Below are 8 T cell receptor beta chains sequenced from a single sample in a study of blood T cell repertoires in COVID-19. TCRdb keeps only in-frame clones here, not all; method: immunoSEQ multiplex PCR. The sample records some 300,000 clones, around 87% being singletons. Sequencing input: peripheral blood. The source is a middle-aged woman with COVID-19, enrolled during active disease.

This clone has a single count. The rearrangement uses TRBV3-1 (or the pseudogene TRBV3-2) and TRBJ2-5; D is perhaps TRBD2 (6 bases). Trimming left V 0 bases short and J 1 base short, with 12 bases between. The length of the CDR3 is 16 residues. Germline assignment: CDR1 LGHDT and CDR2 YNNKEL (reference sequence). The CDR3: CASSQDRRGPQETQYF. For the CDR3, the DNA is TGTGCCAGCAGCCAAGATCGGCGGGGACCCCAAGAGACCCAGTACTTC.

The CDR3, as DNA: TGCGCCAGCAGCCAAGATCTTGAAACATCTCAACCCTACGAGCAGTACTTC. Protein: CASSQDLETSQPYEQYF. The chain combines TRBV4-1 with TRBJ2-7; no clear D gene. Germline CDR1 MGHRA, CDR2 YSYEKL. CDR3 length equals 17 residues. Deletions cut 0 bases from V and 2 bases from J, with 17 bases between.

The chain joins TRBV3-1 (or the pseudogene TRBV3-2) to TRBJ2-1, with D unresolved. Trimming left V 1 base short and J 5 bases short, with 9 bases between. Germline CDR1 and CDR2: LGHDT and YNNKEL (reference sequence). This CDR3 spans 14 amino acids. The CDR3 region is CASSQAGRDNEQFF. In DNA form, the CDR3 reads TGTGCCAGCAGCCAAGCTGGGCGCGACAATGAGCAGTTCTTC.

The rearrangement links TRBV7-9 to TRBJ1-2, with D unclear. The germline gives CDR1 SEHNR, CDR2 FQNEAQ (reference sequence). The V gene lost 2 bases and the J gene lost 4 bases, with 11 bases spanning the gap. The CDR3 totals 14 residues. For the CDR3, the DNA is TGTGCCAGCAGCTTATGGGAGACGGGCTATGGCTACACCTTC. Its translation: CASSLWETGYGYTF.

The DNA of the CDR3 is TGCAGCGTTGGGATGGGGGCCTCCTACAATGAGCAGTTCTTC. This codes for CSVGMGASYNEQFF. The rearrangement joins TRBV29-1 to TRBJ2-1, with D possibly TRBD1 on 6 matching bases. Germline lookup yields CDR1 SQVTM and CDR2 ANQGSEA. Trimming took 4 bases from V and 0 from J, leaving 10 bases between them. The CDR3 runs to 14 residues.

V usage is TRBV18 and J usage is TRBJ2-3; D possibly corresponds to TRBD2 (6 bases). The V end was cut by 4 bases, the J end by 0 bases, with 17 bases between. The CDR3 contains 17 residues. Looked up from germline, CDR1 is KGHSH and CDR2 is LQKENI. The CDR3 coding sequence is TGTGCCAGCTCACTCAAAACTTGGGCGGGAAGCACAGATACGCAGTATTTT. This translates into CASSLKTWAGSTDTQYF.

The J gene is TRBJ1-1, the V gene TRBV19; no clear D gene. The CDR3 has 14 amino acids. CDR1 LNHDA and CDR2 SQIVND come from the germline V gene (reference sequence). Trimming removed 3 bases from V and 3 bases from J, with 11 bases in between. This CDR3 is CASSIFDWDTEAFF. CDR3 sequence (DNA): TGTGCCAGTAGTATCTTCGACTGGGACACTGAAGCTTTCTTT.

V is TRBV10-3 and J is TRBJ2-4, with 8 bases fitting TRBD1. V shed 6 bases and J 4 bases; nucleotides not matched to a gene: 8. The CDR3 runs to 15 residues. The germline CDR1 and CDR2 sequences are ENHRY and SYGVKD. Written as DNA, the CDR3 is TGTGCCATCAGCGATCCGACAGGGGCGAAAAACATTCAGTACTTC. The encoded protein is CAISDPTGAKNIQYF.